The sequence of this T cell receptor beta chain was determined in a study of regulatory T cells in long-lasting Graves disease. Study outcomes and limitations: When disease was persistent, TRBV28, TRBJ1-2 and TRBJ2-5 were the favored segments. The persistent group shared around 3,000 public clonotypes, more than the approximately 890 shared by new patients.

V was pared by 6 bases and J by 1 base, with 2 bases of the junction left unmatched. Germline V gene lookup returns CDR1 SNHLY and CDR2 FYNNEI. This CDR3 has 15 amino acids. This clonotype showed up many times. The antigen is not known. In building TCR beta libraries, iRepertoire HTBI primers were used together with Arm-PCR of CDR3 regions. TCRdb reprocessed the multiplex PCR reads with MiXCR, giving one entry per CDR3 protein. The sample shows more than 300,000 distinct CDR3 sequences, about a sixth of them seen only once. Time point of the sample: newly diagnosed GD, antithyroid drugs for less than 3 months. After RNA was extracted from PBMCs, the TCR library was made from it.

The sample in question was peripheral blood mononuclear cells (PBMCs), obtained at new diagnosis, from a patient treated with antithyroid drugs. This sequence originates from a female donor with Graves disease. The chain employs TRBV2 and TRBJ2-3; 12 bases align to TRBD2. CDR3 loop: CASSRLAGGTDTQYF. DNA for the CDR3: TGTGCCAGCAGCCGACTAGCGGGGGGCACAGATACGCAGTATTTT. The full variable domain, completed using reference TRBV2 and TRBJ2-3, is EPEVTQTPSHQVTQMGQEVILRCVPISNHLYFYWYRQILGQKVEFLVSFYNNEISEKSEIFDDQFSVERPDGSNFTLKIRSTKLEDSAMYFCASSRLAGGTDTQYFGPGTRLTVL.